The clone carrying this TCR beta chain was counted only a few times. This record comes from a study of T cells after yellow fever vaccination. The CDR3 contains 16 residues. The V end was cut by 5 bases, the J end by 1 base, with 16 bases between. CDR1 is SGHTA, CDR2 FQGTGA, per germline. As TCR cDNA was made by 5'RACE template switching, a universal primer site and UMIs were added. From the 5' RACE reads, TCRdb called clonotypes with MiXCR, one entry per CDR3 protein. The profile covers some 340,000 distinct CDR3 sequences, with approximately 11% appearing a single time and 3% to 3.5% taken by the ten largest.

The chain joins TRBV7-3 to TRBJ2-3; D call uncertain. The sequence came from a man aged 18 to 29 who received the YFV17D yellow fever vaccine. This specimen consisted of CD4+ T cells sorted from PBMCs, obtained 45 days after the yellow fever booster vaccination. The CDR3 coding sequence is TGTGCCAGCAGCCCGGACGGACCTTACCGCACAGATACGCAGTATTTT. It is translated as CASSPDGPYRTDTQYF.